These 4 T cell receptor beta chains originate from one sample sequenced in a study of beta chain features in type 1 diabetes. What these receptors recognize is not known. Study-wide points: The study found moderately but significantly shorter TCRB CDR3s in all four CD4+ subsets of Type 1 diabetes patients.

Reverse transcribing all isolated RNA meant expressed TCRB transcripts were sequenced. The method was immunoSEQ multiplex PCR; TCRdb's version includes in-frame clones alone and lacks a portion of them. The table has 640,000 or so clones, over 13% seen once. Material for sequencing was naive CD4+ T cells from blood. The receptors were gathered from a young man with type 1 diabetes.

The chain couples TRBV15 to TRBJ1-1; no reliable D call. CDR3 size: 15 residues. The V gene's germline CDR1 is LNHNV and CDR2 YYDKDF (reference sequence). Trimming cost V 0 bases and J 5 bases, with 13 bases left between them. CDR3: CATSREDAGGTEAFF. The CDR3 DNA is TGTGCCACCAGCAGAGAGGATGCGGGCGGGACTGAAGCTTTCTTT.

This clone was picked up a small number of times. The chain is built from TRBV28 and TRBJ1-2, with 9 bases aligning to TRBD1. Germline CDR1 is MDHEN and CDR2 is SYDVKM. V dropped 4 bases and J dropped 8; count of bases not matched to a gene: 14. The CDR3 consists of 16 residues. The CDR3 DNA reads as TGTGCCAGCAGTTCCCCGGGACAGGGCCCCACCAAGGGCTACACCTTC. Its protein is CASSSPGQGPTKGYTF.

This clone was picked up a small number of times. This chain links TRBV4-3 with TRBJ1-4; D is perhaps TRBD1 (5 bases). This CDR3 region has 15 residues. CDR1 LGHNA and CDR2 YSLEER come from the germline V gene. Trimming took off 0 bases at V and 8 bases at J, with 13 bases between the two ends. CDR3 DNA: TGCGCCAGCAGCCAAGATGGCCCAGGGCAGGAAAAACTGTTTTTT. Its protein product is CASSQDGPGQEKLFF.

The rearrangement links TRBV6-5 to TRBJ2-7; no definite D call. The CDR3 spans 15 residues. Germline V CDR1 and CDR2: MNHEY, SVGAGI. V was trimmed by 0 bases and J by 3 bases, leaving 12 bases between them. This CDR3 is CASSYSRPLDYEQYF. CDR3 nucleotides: TGTGCCAGCAGTTACTCCAGGCCCCTAGACTACGAGCAGTACTTC.